This passage covers 8 T cell receptor beta chains from one sample sequenced in a study of T cell responses to AZD1222 COVID-19 vaccine. Sequencing was performed with immunoSEQ multiplex PCR; in TCRdb, only in-frame clones are kept and a portion is missing. The repertoire holds 100,000 to 150,000 clones, with roughly 87% as singletons. Material: peripheral blood, obtained on day 0 of AZD1222 vaccination. Receptor source: an adult in good health.

This clone appeared a single time. The chain is built from TRBV3-1 (or the pseudogene TRBV3-2) and TRBJ1-4; TRBD1 might be the D (5 bases). The ends were cut back, 0 bases at V and 2 bases at J, with 16 bases in the middle. Germline assignment: CDR1 LGHDT and CDR2 YNNKEL (reference sequence). This CDR3 is 18 amino acids long. The DNA for the CDR3 is TGTGCCAGCAGCCAAGATAAGGGGTTCGCTTCTACTAATGAAAAACTGTTTTTT. This translates into CASSQDKGFASTNEKLFF.

Details on this clone: The sample carries other DNA sequences with the same CDR3. Here the CDR3 reads CASSTNTEAFF. In DNA form, the CDR3 reads TGTGCCAGCAGTACCAACACTGAAGCTTTCTTT. This chain links TRBV12-3 or TRBV12-4 with TRBJ1-1, with no clear D. The V and J ends lost 5 bases and 2 bases respectively, with 3 bases between them. The CDR3 is 11 residues long.

Only one count was recorded for this clone. The chain uses TRBV18 and TRBJ1-2; D is possibly TRBD1 (5 bases). Deletions cut 1 base from V and 3 bases from J, with 15 bases between. This CDR3 has 16 residues. Germline values: CDR1 KGHSH, CDR2 LQKENI. CDR3 sequence reads: CASSPRVGGTDYGYTF. The CDR3 DNA follows: TGTGCCAGCTCACCACGGGTTGGAGGGACCGACTATGGCTACACCTTC. The whole variable domain, filled in from reference TRBV18 and TRBJ1-2, reads NAGVMQNPRHLVRRRGQEARLRCSPMKGHSHVYWYRQLPEEGLKFMVYLQKENIIDESGMPKERFSAEFPKEGPSILRIQQVVRGDSAAYFCASSPRVGGTDYGYTFGSGTRLTVV.

V and J are TRBV6-5 and TRBJ2-3, with D unclear. The CDR3 is 12 residues long. The V end lost 2 bases, the J end lost 5 bases, and 5 bases lay between the germline ends. Germline values: CDR1 MNHEY, CDR2 SVGAGI. CDR3 amino acids: CASSYSRDTQYF. CDR3 nucleotide sequence: TGTGCCAGCAGTTACAGTAGAGATACGCAGTATTTT.

The chain has TRBV9 and TRBJ2-1; unclear D gene. Trimming removed 0 bases from V and 0 bases from J, with 10 bases in between. The CDR3 length is 16 residues. Germline lookup yields CDR1 SGDLS and CDR2 YYNGEE. CDR3 sequence: CASSVVRSSSYNEQFF. Here the CDR3 DNA reads TGTGCCAGCAGCGTAGTGCGGAGTAGCTCCTACAATGAGCAGTTCTTC.

The CDR3 protein is CASSLVGASPLTEAFF. For the CDR3, the DNA is TGTGCCAGCAGCTTAGTAGGGGCCTCTCCCCTCACTGAAGCTTTCTTT. The rearrangement links TRBV7-8 to TRBJ1-1; D is perhaps TRBD1 (5 bases). This CDR3 contains 16 residues. The V and J ends lost 1 base and 4 bases respectively, with 16 bases between them. Germline-derived CDR1 and CDR2 are SGHVS and FQNEAQ. Full variable domain (rest looked up from reference TRBV7-8 and TRBJ1-1): GAGVSQSPRYKVAKRGQDVALRCDPISGHVSLFWYQQALGQGPEFLTYFQNEAQLDKSGLPSDRFFAERPEGSVSTLKIQRTQQEDSAVYLCASSLVGASPLTEAFFGQGTRLTVV.

The chain carries TRBV24-1 and TRBJ2-1; 11 bases align to TRBD2. Unmatched junction bases numbered 2, after V lost 1 base and J lost 4 bases. Germline loops: CDR1 KGHDR, CDR2 SFDVKD. This CDR3 is built from 16 residues. In nucleotides, the CDR3 is TGTGCCACCAGTGATTTAACTAGCGGGGGTTACAATGAGCAGTTCTTC. Protein product: CATSDLTSGGYNEQFF.

The J gene is TRBJ1-2, the V gene TRBV19, with 9 bases matching TRBD1. This CDR3 is 13 amino acids long. Per germline, CDR1 LNHDA and CDR2 SQIVND (reference sequence). The J segment lost 8 bases and the V segment lost 5 bases, leaving 6 bases of the junction unmatched. The CDR3 nucleotides are TGTGCCAGTAGTTGGGGACAGGGTGAAGGCTACACCTTC. It translates to CASSWGQGEGYTF.